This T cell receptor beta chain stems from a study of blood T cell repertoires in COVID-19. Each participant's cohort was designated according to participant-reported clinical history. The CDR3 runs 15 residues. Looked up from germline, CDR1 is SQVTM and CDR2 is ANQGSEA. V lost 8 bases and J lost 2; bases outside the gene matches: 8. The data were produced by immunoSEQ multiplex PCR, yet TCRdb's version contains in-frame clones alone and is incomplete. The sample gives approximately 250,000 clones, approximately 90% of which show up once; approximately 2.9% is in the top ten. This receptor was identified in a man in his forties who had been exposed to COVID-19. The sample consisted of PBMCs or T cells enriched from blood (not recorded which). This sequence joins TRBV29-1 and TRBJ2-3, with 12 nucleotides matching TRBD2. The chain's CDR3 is CSSLLAGGPTDTQYF. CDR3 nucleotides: TGCAGCTCCTTACTAGCGGGGGGCCCCACAGATACGCAGTATTTT.